This TCR beta chain was recorded in a study of blood T cell repertoires in COVID-19 (dated by TCRdb to 2020 to 2021). Turning to the overall study: Collaborator samples came from the United States, Italy and Spain and covered acute and convalescent phases of COVID-19. The sample metadata nearly always contained a de-identified subject ID, COVID-19 status, age in years and sex. Deeply sampled blood TCRbeta repertoires from subjects exposed to, actively infected with, or recovered from COVID-19 were included in the dataset. Samples came from the ongoing ImmuneRACE study (first 160 participants) plus 1,254 subjects from 6 global collaborators. The repertoires were released in a freely available public database intended as a resource for research on the immune response to SARS-CoV-2. HLA class I and class II types, where available, came from metadata supplied by the sample provider rather than from assay-based typing. The material from the prospective study consisted of cDNA or gDNA derived from T cells, B-cell-depleted T cells, or PBMCs.

Comments on this clone: Its cognate antigen has yet to be identified. One base away there is no much larger clone; base qualities are not given.

Inclusive of the bounding cysteine and phenylalanine, the CDR3 is 12 residues long. Kept here is only the CDR3 DNA, which spans 36 bases and is read in frame from base 1. CDR1 and CDR2 (GTSNPN, SVGIG) derive from the germline V gene (reference sequence). V and J lose 7 bases and 4 bases, and a span of 13 bases separates them. TCRbeta CDR3 regions were amplified from genomic DNA using the immunoSEQ Assay, a bias-controlled multiplex PCR. Processing in the source paper ran as follows. Nucleated cell counts per sample were estimated from amplification of reference gene primers within the assay. To quantify the absolute abundance of each unique TCRbeta CDR3 rearrangement, sequence reads were collapsed and filtered. Productive Simpson clonality was computed per sample as the square root of Simpson's diversity index over productive rearrangements. This is the immuneACCESS table as TCRdb keeps it, with only in-frame sequences that have V and J called. A part of the clones is gone; compared with another copy, unresolved V genes explain less than half, and the rest is unexplained. V and J calls and clone size are given by that table; D and trimming were obtained from the DNA. This sample is represented by approximately 350,000 clones; roughly four fifths of them were singletons. Approximately 5% of the sample rests with the top ten.

Participants in the prospective study were enrolled through a virtual design, were aged about 18 to 100 years, and lived in under 25 United States geographic areas. Cohort assignment in the prospective study relied on participant-reported clinical history from a screening survey and a study questionnaire. Recovered participants in ImmuneRACE Cohort 3 were defined by two consecutive negative NP/OP PCR tests, clearance by a healthcare professional, or resolution of symptoms. In the prospective study, mobile phlebotomists collected whole blood, serum and a nasopharyngeal or oropharyngeal swab from each participant. Over a 2-month period, participants in the prospective study had the option of providing additional blood draws and questionnaires. Prospective study blood samples were shipped either frozen or at room temperature before DNA extraction. The research as a whole found: Clinical and demographic metadata were provided uncurated, with the amount varying by source and participant.

Sequences were obtained from PBMCs or T cells enriched from blood (not recorded which). This chain is built from TRBV30 and TRBJ1-2, and possibly TRBD1, on 6 matching bases. The clonotype comes from a woman in her forties or fifties who had recovered from COVID-19. The CDR3 reads as follows: CASKRTVYGYTF. The DNA sequence reads TGTGCCTCCAAAAGGACAGTCTATGGCTACACCTTC.